This T cell receptor beta chain stems from a study of blood T cell repertoires in COVID-19. Clones were sequenced by immunoSEQ multiplex PCR, and TCRdb holds only the in-frame ones, with some missing. The sample holds 110,000 to 150,000 clones, 80% seen once. V lost 5 bases to trimming and J lost 7 bases; unmatched junction nucleotides: 7. The V gene's germline CDR1 is SGHNT and CDR2 YENEEA. CDR3 size: 13 residues. This clone was seen repeatedly, ten times or more. This TCR was recovered from a man between 65 and 85 years old who had recovered from COVID-19. Sequenced material: peripheral blood. The V call is TRBV11-3, the J call TRBJ2-7; 8 bases are shared with TRBD2. As DNA, the CDR3 is TGTGCCAGCAGCCCCGGGGGGGGACGGGAGCAGTACTTC. Protein sequence: CASSPGGGREQYF.